A selection of T cell receptor beta chains follows, all from one sample in a study of Graves' ophthalmopathy and Graves' hyperthyroidism. In TCRdb, the multiplex PCR reads were re-called with MiXCR into one record per CDR3 protein. Altogether 650,000 to 900,000 distinct CDR3 sequences are present, 40% being singletons, with the ten largest covering less than 55%. Sequencing was carried out using peripheral blood. Receptors originate from an adult man with Graves' ophthalmopathy. Each CDR3 is given with its conserved first and last residue. A D gene is named only where the DNA matches it firmly. Not all rows give a size; the values are once, few, many and, for expanded clones, a class.

>TRBJ2-7|once|TRBV10-3|NA
TGTGCCGCCGAAGCCGCGGGTTACACCGGGGAGCAGTACTTC
CAAEAAGYTGEQYF
>TRBJ2-7|NA|TRBV28|NA
TGTGTCAGCAGTGAGCGGGTCCACGAGCAGTACTTC
CVSSERVHEQYF
>TRBJ2-5|once|TRBV25-1|NA
TGTGCCAGCAGTGAATTAGGGGGGGGTGAGACCCAGTACTTC
CASSELGGGETQYF
>TRBJ2-2|NA|TRBV25-1|NA
TGTGCCAGCAGGCGGTTATGGGGACGTGAAACCGGGGAGCTGTTTTTT
CASRRLWGRETGELFF
>TRBJ2-2|NA|TRBV25-1|TRBD2
TGTGCCAGCAGCCCATGGACTAGCGGGGGGGAGCTGTTTTTT
CASSPWTSGGELFF
>TRBJ2-7|NA|TRBV16|NA
TGTGCCAGCAGCCAATCTAACTCCTACGAGCAGTACTTC
CASSQSNSYEQYF
>TRBJ2-6|NA|TRBV5-5|NA
TGTGCCAGCAGCTTTTCCGGGACGGATGTCTCTGGGGCCAACGTCCTGACTTTC
CASSFSGTDVSGANVLTF
>TRBJ2-7|few|TRBV7-9|NA
TGTGCCAGCAGCTTAACTATACAAAACGAGCAGTACTTC
CASSLTIQNEQYF
>TRBJ1-1|many|TRBV5-6|NA
TGTGCCAGCAGCTGGGGGCGGAAGGTCAGGGCTTTCTTT
CASSWGRKVRAFF
>TRBJ2-3|many|TRBV29-1|TRBD2
TGCAGCGTTTGTCCTAGCGGGCGTGGAGATACGCAGTATTTT
CSVCPSGRGDTQYF
>TRBJ2-7|many|TRBV29-1|TRBD1
TGCAGCGACCGGACAGGGGGCAATTCCTACGAGCAGTACTTC
CSDRTGGNSYEQYF
>TRBJ1-6|NA|TRBV25-1|NA
TGTGCCAGCAGTTACAGCCATAATTCACCCCTCCACTTT
CASSYSHNSPLHF
>TRBJ2-5|many|TRBV7-3|NA
TGTGCCGCCCAGGTCCAAGAGACCCAGTACTTC
CAAQVQETQYF
>TRBJ2-3|NA|TRBV10-3|NA
TGTGCCATCAGCCCCGGGGCGGCTAGCACAGATACGCAGTATTTT
CAISPGAASTDTQYF